The next 9 T cell receptor beta chains were all read from a single sample in a study of blood T cell repertoires in COVID-19. Method: immunoSEQ multiplex PCR; TCRdb's copy keeps in-frame clones and lacks some. The sample shows some 330,000 clones, 92% of them seen only once. Source material: PBMCs or T cells enriched from blood (not recorded which). Receptor source: a woman under 40 who had recovered from COVID-19.

This chain links TRBV11-2 with TRBJ2-5; 11 positions match TRBD2. The CDR3 runs 15 residues. CDR1 is SGHAT and CDR2 is FQNNGV in the germline V gene. V shed 11 bases and J 5 bases; nucleotides not matched to a gene: 13. The CDR3 reads CASGSGGAGGETQYF. As DNA, the CDR3 is TGTGCCTCAGGTAGCGGGGGGGCCGGAGGGGAGACCCAGTACTTC. The variable domain in full, with the rest retrieved from reference TRBV11-2 and TRBJ2-5, is EAGVAQSPRYKIIEKRQSVAFWCNPISGHATLYWYQQILGQGPKLLIQFQNNGVVDDSQLPKDRFSAERLKGVDSTLKIQPAKLEDSAVYLCASGSGGAGGETQYFGPGTRLLVL.

The V call is TRBV9, the J call TRBJ1-4; D is possibly TRBD1 (5 bases). Germline CDR1 is SGDLS and CDR2 is YYNGEE. This CDR3 is built from 16 residues. Trimming took off 4 bases at V and 8 bases at J, with 21 bases between the two ends. Here the CDR3 DNA reads TGTGCCAGCAGCACCACCTTCGGGAGGGGAAGCGAAAAACTGTTTTTT. Amino acid sequence: CASSTTFGRGSEKLFF.

The chain couples TRBV5-1 to TRBJ1-2; the match to TRBD1 covers 9 bases. Germline lookup yields CDR1 SGHRS and CDR2 YFSETQ. Unmatched junction bases numbered 6, after V lost 2 bases and J lost 4 bases. CDR3 length: 15 amino acids. The CDR3 reads CASSFTGGSGYGYTF. As DNA, the CDR3 is TGCGCCAGCAGCTTTACAGGGGGCAGTGGCTATGGCTACACCTTC.

The chain couples TRBV2 to TRBJ2-2, with 7 bases identical to TRBD2. Germline V gene data show CDR1 as SNHLY and CDR2 as FYNNEI. The V gene end was trimmed by 9 bases and the J gene end by 3 bases; junction bases not matched to a gene: 4. The CDR3 totals 13 residues. CDR3 DNA sequence: TGTGCCAGTGCAGCGGGGTACACCGGGGAGCTGTTTTTT. This codes for CASAAGYTGELFF.

The rearrangement links TRBV6-5 to TRBJ2-1, with 13 positions matching TRBD2. The CDR3 has 15 residues. V trimming: 6 bases; J trimming: 7 bases; junction bases outside the gene matches: 6. The V gene's germline CDR1 is MNHEY and CDR2 SVGAGI. The CDR3 region is CASSKGLAGRNEQFF. The CDR3 bases are TGTGCCAGCAGCAAGGGACTAGCGGGGAGAAATGAGCAGTTCTTC.

The V and J genes are TRBV6-5 and TRBJ1-5; 7 positions match TRBD1. Trimming at V came to 7 bases and at J to 5 bases, leaving 11 bases not matched to a gene. The CDR3 is made up of 15 amino acids. CDR1 and CDR2 (germline): MNHEY, SVGAGI. This CDR3 is CASNPGGQGHQPQHF. CDR3 nucleotides: TGTGCCAGCAACCCAGGGGGGCAGGGCCATCAGCCCCAGCATTTT.

This chain joins TRBV19 and TRBJ2-7, with a tentative D call TRBD2 (6 bases). V lost 4 bases to trimming and J lost 1 base, with 8 bases between them. Germline V gene sequence: CDR1 LNHDA, CDR2 SQIVND (reference sequence). The CDR3 spans 13 residues. The chain's CDR3 is CASSRGTSYEQYF. In DNA, the CDR3 is TGTGCCAGTAGTAGGGGGACTTCCTACGAGCAGTACTTC.

The chain couples TRBV24-1 to TRBJ1-1; tentatively, D is TRBD1 (6 bases). Germline V gene sequence: CDR1 KGHDR, CDR2 SFDVKD. V shed 5 bases and J shed 0 bases, with 9 bases lying between them. There are 14 residues in the CDR3. This CDR3 reads CATSGGTLNTEAFF. CDR3 DNA: TGTGCCACCAGTGGGGGGACACTGAACACTGAAGCTTTCTTT.

This rearrangement joins TRBV7-9 to TRBJ1-1; 7 bases line up with TRBD1. There are 13 residues in the CDR3. With 5 bases clipped from V and 10 bases from J, the junction kept 10 bases outside the gene matches. Germline V gives CDR1 SEHNR, CDR2 FQNEAQ (reference sequence). The chain's CDR3 is CASSPRTGSGAFF. In nucleotides, the CDR3 is TGTGCCAGCAGCCCCCGGACAGGCAGCGGAGCTTTCTTT.